These 25 T cell receptor beta chains came from one sample sequenced in a study of blood T cells in healthy people across ages. The authors ran a second PCR of roughly 6 to 11 cycles using a sample-barcoded 5' primer and a J-beta primer mix. MiXCR, applied by TCRdb to the 5' RACE reads, yields one record per CDR3 protein. The sample has 1.5 million to 2 million distinct CDR3 sequences, less than 50% seen once; the top ten hold approximately 2.1%. What was sequenced was blood. Receptors were obtained from a middle-aged woman in good health.

The V gene is TRBV27, the J gene TRBJ2-1, with TRBD2 as a possible D gene (6 bases). Germline V CDR1 and CDR2: MNHEY, SMNVEV (reference sequence). V was pared by 7 bases and J by 5 bases, with 15 bases between. The CDR3 consists of 14 residues. As DNA, the CDR3 is TGTGCCAGCATTCCCACGGGACTTCACAATGAGCAGTTCTTC. Its protein is CASIPTGLHNEQFF.

The gene calls are TRBV20-1 and TRBJ2-2, with 9 bases aligning to TRBD2. J was trimmed by 1 base and V by 3 bases; bases with no gene match: 3. The germline V gene encodes CDR1 DFQATT and CDR2 SNEGSKA (reference sequence). CDR3 size: 15 residues. The CDR3 here is CSASSGGRNTGELFF. The DNA of the CDR3 is TGCAGTGCTAGTAGCGGGGGCCGGAACACCGGGGAGCTGTTTTTT.

This clonotype came up many times. V and J are TRBV7-2 and TRBJ2-7; tentative D call: TRBD1 (6 bases). Germline CDR1 reads SGHTA; CDR2 reads FQGNSA. The CDR3 has 14 residues. Trimming removed 3 bases from V and 5 bases from J, with 14 bases in between. CDR3 in DNA: TGTGCCAGCAGCTTGACAGGTTCTCTCAACGAGCAGTACTTC. Protein product: CASSLTGSLNEQYF.

This clonotype was detected ten times or more. The chain combines TRBV7-2 with TRBJ2-3; unclear D gene. Trimming stripped 3 bases from V and 6 bases from J, with 10 bases between. The germline CDR1 and CDR2 sequences are SGHTA and FQGNSA. The CDR3 covers 13 residues. The CDR3 is CASSLSRSDTQYF. In nucleotides, the CDR3 is TGTGCCAGCAGCTTGTCCCGGTCGGATACGCAGTATTTT.

The rearrangement joins TRBV7-9 to TRBJ1-2; D call uncertain. Trimming stripped 1 base from V and 6 bases from J, with 9 bases between. The CDR3 spans 13 residues. In germline, CDR1 is SEHNR, CDR2 FQNEAQ (reference sequence). CDR3 in DNA: TGTGCCAGCAGCTTAGACCTGGACGATGGCTACACCTTC. Its protein is CASSLDLDDGYTF.

In this sample, this clonotype turned up a few times. The chain has TRBV29-1 and TRBJ2-3; 8 nucleotides line up with TRBD1. Trimming at V came to 4 bases and at J to 1 base, leaving 1 base not matched to a gene. CDR1 and CDR2 (germline): SQVTM, ANQGSEA. The CDR3 extends over 13 amino acids. This CDR3 is CSVAGQGTDTQYF. In DNA, the CDR3 is TGCAGCGTTGCGGGACAGGGCACAGATACGCAGTATTTT.

This clonotype was seen just once. The chain combines TRBV7-9 with TRBJ2-3; the D is unclear. V lost 5 bases to trimming and J lost 4 bases, with 10 bases between them. Germline V gene data show CDR1 as SEHNR and CDR2 as FQNEAQ (reference sequence). The CDR3 extends over 13 amino acids. The CDR3 region is CASSPAWADTQYF. The CDR3 DNA reads TGTGCCAGCAGCCCGGCGTGGGCAGATACGCAGTATTTT.

This clonotype was seen a handful of times. The chain has TRBV4-1 and TRBJ1-6; D not certain. Germline CDR1 reads MGHRA; CDR2 reads YSYEKL. The CDR3 extends over 14 amino acids. Trimming left V 1 base short and J 7 bases short, with 8 bases between. The CDR3 protein is CASSQGLRNSPLHF. CDR3 DNA sequence: TGCGCCAGCAGCCAAGGGCTAAGAAATTCACCCCTCCACTTT.

This sequence joins TRBV3-1 and TRBJ1-6; 7 nucleotides agree with TRBD1. Trimming took 8 bases from V and 9 from J; bases not matched to a gene: 7. The CDR3 loop spans 13 amino acids. Germline values: CDR1 LGHDT, CDR2 YNNKEL (reference sequence). The DNA for the CDR3 is TGTGCCAGCGGCGACAGGGACGGTTCACCCCTCCACTTT. This sequence encodes CASGDRDGSPLHF.

The chain recombines TRBV12-3 or TRBV12-4 with TRBJ2-1, with 8 bases matching TRBD2. The DNA end favors TRBJ2-7, so the J call may be wrong. The CDR3 runs 14 residues. This chain's CDR3 is CASRDGGVYNEQYF. Written as DNA, the CDR3 is TGTGCCAGCCGGGACGGGGGGGTCTACAATGAGCAGTACTTC.

The CDR3 DNA is TGCAGTGCTATACTCCGGGACAGGGGGGAGACCCAGTACTTC. Translated, it gives CSAILRDRGETQYF. The J gene is TRBJ2-4, the V gene TRBV20-1; 11 bases align to TRBD1. Near its end, the DNA agrees better with TRBJ2-5, so the J call may be wrong. Per the germline V gene, CDR1 is DFQATT and CDR2 is SNEGSKA (reference sequence). This CDR3 comprises 14 residues.

The rearrangement links TRBV4-1 to TRBJ2-7, with 9 bases matching TRBD2. The end of the DNA is better explained by TRBJ2-5, so the J call may be wrong. The germline V gene has CDR1 MGHRA and CDR2 YSYEKL. The CDR3 runs to 15 residues. The CDR3 protein is CASSQVERGVETQYF. DNA of the CDR3: TGCGCCAGCAGCCAAGTGGAGCGGGGGGTAGAGACCCAGTACTTC.

The chain couples TRBV7-8 to TRBJ2-3; D is uncertain. Germline loops: CDR1 SGHVS, CDR2 FQNEAQ. The CDR3 extends over 14 amino acids. V was cut by 1 base and J by 3 bases, with 8 bases left in between. The CDR3 region is CASSLVAATDTQYF. Here the CDR3 DNA reads TGTGCCAGCAGCTTAGTTGCGGCTACAGATACGCAGTATTTT.

Written as DNA, the CDR3 is TGTGCCACCGGCTTCCGGGGGGTTCAGCTGGGGACCCAGTACTTC. Translated, it gives CATGFRGVQLGTQYF. V and J are TRBV15 and TRBJ2-5, with 7 bases lining up with TRBD2. CDR1 and CDR2 (germline): LNHNV, YYDKDF (reference sequence). Trimming at V came to 8 bases and at J to 7 bases, leaving 16 bases not matched to a gene. The CDR3 is 15 amino acids.

This clonotype has a single count. This rearrangement joins TRBV3-1 to TRBJ2-2; the D is unclear. The CDR3 is 13 residues long. Trimming took off 0 bases at V and 4 bases at J, with 3 bases between the two ends. CDR1 is LGHDT and CDR2 is YNNKEL in the germline V gene (reference sequence). The CDR3 here is CASSQEVTGELFF. The CDR3 DNA reads as TGTGCCAGCAGCCAAGAGGTCACCGGGGAGCTGTTTTTT.

CDR3 sequence (DNA): TGTGCCAGCATCGCCGACAGGGATTATGGCTACACCTTC. Translated, it gives CASIADRDYGYTF. The J gene is TRBJ1-2, the V gene TRBV2, with TRBD1 identical over 7 bases. Germline trimming cut 7 bases from V and 5 bases from J; bases unmatched to any gene: 7. The CDR3 consists of 13 residues. Germline V gene lookup returns CDR1 SNHLY and CDR2 FYNNEI.

V gene TRBV5-1 combines with J gene TRBJ2-1; 10 nucleotides agree with TRBD2. The CDR3 is 13 residues long. Germline V CDR1 and CDR2: SGHRS, YFSETQ. V gave up 7 bases and J gave up 7 bases; unmatched junction bases: 5. The CDR3 loop is CASSTSGLNEQFF. The CDR3 nucleotides read TGCGCCAGCTCGACTAGCGGGTTGAATGAGCAGTTCTTC.

The chain carries TRBV27 and TRBJ2-3, with 11 bases lining up with TRBD2. With V trimmed by 3 bases and J by 4 bases, 9 bases remained unmatched. The CDR3 is made up of 17 amino acids. Germline-derived CDR1 and CDR2 are MNHEY and SMNVEV (reference sequence). CDR3 sequence (DNA): TGTGCCAGCAGTTTTAGCGGGGGGGCCCCGCGTGCAGATACGCAGTATTTT. Encoded protein: CASSFSGGAPRADTQYF.

This sequence joins TRBV7-2 and TRBJ2-7; D may be TRBD1 or TRBD2 (5 bases each). The CDR3 consists of 17 residues. Germline CDR1 reads SGHTA; CDR2 reads FQGNSA. Trimming took off 1 base at V and 10 bases at J, with 26 bases between the two ends. The CDR3 reads CASSLDRDGVFTEIQYF. For the CDR3, the DNA is TGTGCCAGCAGCTTAGACCGGGACGGGGTTTTCACTGAGATCCAGTACTTC.

In this sample, this clonotype turned up once. The rearrangement joins TRBV4-3 to TRBJ2-1; the D is unclear. CDR3 length equals 14 residues. Germline values: CDR1 LGHNA, CDR2 YSLEER. V shed 1 base and J shed 7 bases, with 11 bases lying between them. The CDR3 DNA reads TGCGCCAGCAGCCAAGGGGGATCCTCGAATGAGCAGTTCTTC. Encoded protein: CASSQGGSSNEQFF.

The genes are TRBV20-1 and TRBJ1-1; no reliable D call. The CDR3 totals 13 residues. Trimming shortened V by 6 bases and J by 6 bases, and 17 bases separated the two germline ends. Germline lookup yields CDR1 DFQATT and CDR2 SNEGSKA (reference sequence). CDR3 in DNA: TGCAGTGCGACTAAGGGCGCGGGTGCTGAAGCTTTCTTT. This translates into CSATKGAGAEAFF.

A few counts support this clonotype. V is TRBV28 and J is TRBJ2-3; 9 nucleotides agree with TRBD2. V lost 6 bases to trimming and J lost 2 bases; unmatched junction nucleotides: 6. Per the germline V gene, CDR1 is MDHEN and CDR2 is SYDVKM. CDR3 length: 15 amino acids. The CDR3 DNA follows: TGTGCCAGCAGGCCGGGCGGGGGGGCCACAGATACGCAGTATTTT. Residues: CASRPGGGATDTQYF. Filled out from reference TRBV28 and TRBJ2-3, the complete variable domain reads DVKVTQSSRYLVKRTGEKVFLECVQDMDHENMFWYRQDPGLGLRLIYFSYDVKMKEKGDIPEGYSVSREKKERFSLILESASTNQTSMYLCASRPGGGATDTQYFGPGTRLTVL.

The chain joins TRBV27 to TRBJ2-5; the D call may be TRBD1 or TRBD2 (5 bases each). The CDR3 is made up of 14 amino acids. The germline gives CDR1 MNHEY, CDR2 SMNVEV (reference sequence). V was clipped by 3 bases and J by 4 bases, with 12 bases between them. CDR3 residues: CASSLWGTRETQYF. Written as DNA, the CDR3 is TGTGCCAGCAGTTTGTGGGGGACGAGAGAGACCCAGTACTTC.

The chain links TRBV3-1 to TRBJ2-7, with D unresolved. Germline CDR1 LGHDT, CDR2 YNNKEL (reference sequence). This CDR3 comprises 14 residues. The V gene lost 1 base and the J gene lost 6 bases, with 13 bases spanning the gap. The CDR3 region is CASSQVSRVSEQYF. For the CDR3, the DNA is TGTGCCAGCAGCCAAGTAAGTAGAGTTAGCGAGCAGTACTTC.

This sequence joins TRBV20-1 and TRBJ1-2; tentative D call: TRBD1 (5 bases). The CDR3 length is 13 residues. CDR1 is DFQATT, CDR2 SNEGSKA, per germline (reference sequence). The V and J ends lost 3 bases and 4 bases respectively, with 12 bases between them. In DNA, the CDR3 is TGCAGTGCTAGTTCGGGGCACCTCTATGGCTACACCTTC. Amino acid sequence: CSASSGHLYGYTF.